The T cell receptor (beta chain) described here comes from a study of T cells in Graves' hyperthyroidism and ophthalmopathy. V was pared by 8 bases and J by 3 bases, with 20 bases between. The germline gives CDR1 MNHNS, CDR2 SASEGT. The CDR3 is made up of 15 amino acids. This clonotype came up many times. Template material for amplifying TCR beta CDR3 regions consisted of RNA transcripts. An initial round of RT-PCR targeting the TCR CDR3 relied on the HTBI primer set. TCRdb re-analysed the multiplex PCR reads in MiXCR, keeping a single row per CDR3 protein. The profile shows 250,000 to 300,000 distinct CDR3 sequences, roughly 15% of them singletons.

This TCR was sampled from a middle-aged woman with Graves' hyperthyroidism. The sample comprised blood. The rearrangement links TRBV6-1 to TRBJ2-7; D might be TRBD2 (6 bases). The CDR3 nucleotides are TGTGCCAGCGGGGGGACTCCCTGGGAAGACTACGAGCAGTACTTC. It codes for CASGGTPWEDYEQYF.